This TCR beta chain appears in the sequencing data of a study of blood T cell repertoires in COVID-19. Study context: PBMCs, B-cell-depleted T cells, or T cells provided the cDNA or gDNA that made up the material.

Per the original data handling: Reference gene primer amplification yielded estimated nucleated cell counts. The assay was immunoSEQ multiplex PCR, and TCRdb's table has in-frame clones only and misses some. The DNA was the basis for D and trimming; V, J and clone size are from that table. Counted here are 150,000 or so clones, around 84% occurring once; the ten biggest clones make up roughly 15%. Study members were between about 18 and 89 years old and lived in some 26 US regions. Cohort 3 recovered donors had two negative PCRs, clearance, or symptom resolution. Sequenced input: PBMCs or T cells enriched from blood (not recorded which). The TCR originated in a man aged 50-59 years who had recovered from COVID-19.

The CDR3 DNA sequence: TGTGCCATCAGTGAGGGGAGAAATTATGGCTACACCTTC. This translates into CAISEGRNYGYTF. The rearrangement uses TRBV10-3 and TRBJ1-2, with D uncertain. Trimming left V 2 bases short and J 5 bases short, with 9 bases between. This CDR3 has 13 residues. Germline V CDR1 and CDR2: ENHRY, SYGVKD.